Listed here are 16 T cell receptor beta chains from one sample, sequenced in a study of CD8+CD57+ T cells in acquired aplastic anemia. For CDR3 and TCR beta VDJ profiling, genomic DNA was the template used. MiXCR, applied by TCRdb to the reads, yields one record per CDR3 protein. The sample lists 350,000 to 450,000 distinct CDR3 sequences; under 80% were seen once. The sequenced material came from sorted CD4+, CD8+, or CD8+CD57+ T cells (not recorded which) from PBMCs. The source is a human donor in good health, serving as a control.

The V gene is TRBV9, the J gene TRBJ1-2, with D hard to call. CDR3 length: 17 amino acids. V lost 5 bases to trimming and J lost 4 bases, with 24 bases between them. Germline lookup yields CDR1 SGDLS and CDR2 YYNGEE. The DNA for the CDR3 is TGTGCCAGCAGTGACTCGCCCCAACCGGTGAGCTCCTATGGCTACACCTTC. It yields the protein CASSDSPQPVSSYGYTF.

The chain combines TRBV6-2 or TRBV6-3 with TRBJ2-5; the D gene is possibly TRBD1 (6 bases). Trimming shortened V by 5 bases and J by 0 bases, and 25 bases separated the two germline ends. Germline V gene sequence: CDR1 MNHEY, CDR2 SVGEGT. The CDR3 extends over 19 amino acids. The CDR3 protein is CASSQNRGWGPVDQETQYF. For the CDR3, the DNA is TGTGCCAGCAGTCAAAACCGAGGTTGGGGGCCGGTGGACCAAGAGACCCAGTACTTC.

Points on this clonotype: This may arise from a read error, as a much more abundant clone is one base away. This rearrangement joins TRBV7-3 to TRBJ2-2; the D gene could be TRBD1 or TRBD2 (6 bases each). The CDR3 loop spans 13 amino acids. Germline values: CDR1 SGHTA, CDR2 FQGTGA. The CDR3 here is CASSFGQTGGLFF. As DNA, the CDR3 is TGTGCCAGCAGCTTTGGACAGACCGGGGGGCTGTTTTTT. Full variable domain (outside the CDR3, taken from reference TRBV7-3 and TRBJ2-2): GAGVSQTPSNKVTEKGKYVELRCDPISGHTALYWYRQSLGQGPEFLIYFQGTGAADDSGLPNDRFFAVRPEGSVSTLKIQRTERGDSAVYLCASSFGQTGGLFFGEGSRLTVL.

The count of this clonotype is one. The rearrangement joins TRBV20-1 to TRBJ2-7, with a weak D call TRBD1 (6 bases). Trimming stripped 0 bases from V and 0 bases from J, with 9 bases between. CDR1 DFQATT and CDR2 SNEGSKA come from the germline V gene (reference sequence). The CDR3 sequence is 14 residues long. The CDR3 DNA is TGCAGTGCTAGAGATGGACAGCGCTCCTACGAGCAGTACTTC. Protein: CSARDGQRSYEQYF.

Regarding this clonotype: An end of the junction does not agree with germline; a read error may underlie this. V is TRBV20-1 and J is TRBJ2-5, with 13 bases lining up with TRBD2. The CDR3 contains 16 residues. Germline V gene lookup returns CDR1 DFQATT and CDR2 SNEGSKA (reference sequence). The CDR3 DNA reads as TGCAGTCCTAGGACTAGCGGGGGCACAGGGCAAGAGACCCAGTACTTC. Translated: CSPRTSGGTGQETQYF.

This clonotype was seen ten or more times. The chain employs TRBV12-3 or TRBV12-4 and TRBJ2-5; D not certain. The CDR3 loop spans 12 amino acids. The V end lost 5 bases, the J end lost 13 bases, and 17 bases lay between the germline ends. In DNA, the CDR3 is TGTGCCAGCAGTCCAACCCTGCCCTATACGTACTTC. This codes for CASSPTLPYTYF.

The rearrangement uses TRBV29-1 and TRBJ1-2; D may be TRBD1 (5 bases). The germline CDR1 and CDR2 sequences are SQVTM and ANQGSEA. The CDR3 covers 15 residues. Deletions cut 2 bases from V and 4 bases from J, with 17 bases between. The CDR3 protein is CSVERLGALPYGYTF. The DNA of the CDR3 is TGCAGCGTTGAACGGCTCGGGGCGTTACCCTATGGCTACACCTTC.

The V and J genes are TRBV20-1 and TRBJ2-7; 10 nucleotides match TRBD2. The CDR3 runs to 15 residues. Unmatched junction bases numbered 6, after V lost 0 bases and J lost 4 bases. The germline CDR1 and CDR2 sequences are DFQATT and SNEGSKA (reference sequence). CDR3: CSARDLAGGSYEQYF. The CDR3 nucleotides read TGCAGTGCTAGAGATTTAGCGGGGGGAAGTTACGAGCAGTACTTC.

The chain is built from TRBV7-2 and TRBJ2-1; TRBD2 is a possible D gene (7 bases). Germline loops: CDR1 SGHTA, CDR2 FQGNSA. V lost 2 bases and J 10 bases, leaving 24 bases between the germline ends. The CDR3 totals 17 residues. The CDR3 loop is CASSLWGGPLRAVEQFF. In DNA form, the CDR3 reads TGTGCCAGCAGCTTATGGGGGGGCCCTCTACGAGCAGTAGAGCAGTTCTTC.

This clonotype was seen only a few times. This may come from a read error, since a much larger clone is one base off. The J gene is TRBJ2-2, the V gene TRBV20-1; tentatively, D is TRBD2 (5 bases). The germline CDR1 and CDR2 sequences are DFQATT and SNEGSKA (reference sequence). The CDR3 spans 14 residues. Between the trimmed V and J ends, which lost 3 bases and 3 bases, there was a span of 11 bases. CDR3 amino acids: CSARSRADTGELFF. The CDR3 nucleotides read TGCAGTGCTAGGAGCAGAGCGGACACCGGGGAGCTGTTTTTT.

This clonotype was seen repeatedly, ten times or more. The J gene is TRBJ1-4, the V gene TRBV19; 7 bases match TRBD1. The germline gives CDR1 LNHDA, CDR2 SQIVND (reference sequence). The CDR3 spans 15 residues. The ends lost 5 bases at V and 7 bases at J; junction bases unmatched: 10. The CDR3 is CASSPSDREGEKLFF. The CDR3 bases are TGTGCCAGTAGTCCATCCGACAGGGAAGGTGAAAAACTGTTTTTT.

CDR3: CASRWDRGTWKHSPLHF. Written as DNA, the CDR3 is TGTGCCAGCAGATGGGACAGGGGGACTTGGAAACACTCACCCCTCCACTTT. The chain is built from TRBV9 and TRBJ1-6; TRBD1 agrees at 11 bases. This CDR3 has 17 residues. Unmatched junction bases numbered 14, after V lost 5 bases and J lost 10 bases. CDR1 is SGDLS, CDR2 YYNGEE, per germline.

The rearrangement links TRBV2 to TRBJ1-2; D call uncertain. The CDR3 is made up of 12 amino acids. CDR1 is SNHLY, CDR2 FYNNEI, per germline. The V end lost 6 bases, the J end lost 4 bases, and 9 bases lay between the germline ends. The CDR3 region is CASSPIPYGYTF. For the CDR3, the DNA is TGTGCCAGCAGCCCAATACCCTATGGCTACACCTTC.

On this clonotype itself: Likely a read error: the CDR3 ends without its conserved phenylalanine or tryptophan. The limits of the CDR3 on the DNA are not certain, so only TCRdb's listed CDR3 is given. This chain joins TRBV2 and TRBJ2-5; TRBD1 was called by the table and not checked on the DNA. The length of the CDR3 is 16 amino acids, counting both ends. Germline assignment: CDR1 SNHLY and CDR2 FYNNEI. The CDR3 sequence is CASSFRVFSYEQYFGS.

The chain carries TRBV10-3 and TRBJ2-2; TRBD2 matches 8 bases. The CDR3 runs to 18 residues. Germline-derived CDR1 and CDR2 are ENHRY and SYGVKD. Trimming at V came to 4 bases and at J to 2 bases, leaving 12 bases not matched to a gene. The CDR3 is CAISGARTGGPNTGELFF. CDR3 DNA sequence: TGTGCCATCAGTGGGGCACGTACGGGGGGGCCAAACACCGGGGAGCTGTTTTTT.

This clonotype came up a few times. This chain joins TRBV29-1 and TRBJ1-1; D gene unclear. V lost 7 bases and J lost 8, with 17 bases in between. Germline lookup yields CDR1 SQVTM and CDR2 ANQGSEA. The CDR3 consists of 12 residues. The CDR3 nucleotides read TGCAGCGCCCGAGTGTCGGGTTCCGAAGCTTTCTTT. This encodes CSARVSGSEAFF.